This is a list of T cell receptor beta chains from one sample in a study of post-analysis software for immune sequencing data. TCRdb called the PCR reads again in MiXCR, with one record for every CDR3 protein. In the table there are roughly 700,000 distinct CDR3 sequences, 25% to 30% of which are singletons. The material sequenced was blood. These receptors were obtained from a girl aged 10 to 17 with multiple sclerosis. Each CDR3 is given with its conserved first and last residue. The order of the fields is D gene, J gene, V gene, clone size, CDR3 DNA, CDR3 protein. The D gene is left open where the match is weak. Only some rows state a clone size, as once, few, many or a class for expanded clones.

D gene: TRBD1
J gene: TRBJ2-7
V gene: TRBV9
clone size: few
CDR3 DNA: TGTGCCAGCAGCGCAAACCTCGGACAGGGCTACGAGCAGTACTTC
CDR3 protein: CASSANLGQGYEQYF

D gene: TRBD1
J gene: TRBJ1-5
V gene: TRBV20-1
clone size: NA
CDR3 DNA: TGCAGTGCTAGACCCGCGGGACAGGGGGCGAATCAGCCCCAGCATTTT
CDR3 protein: CSARPAGQGANQPQHF

D gene: NA
J gene: TRBJ2-3
V gene: TRBV5-1
clone size: few
CDR3 DNA: TGCGCCGGCAGCCCCGGTGGTGTTACCACAGATACGCAGTATTTT
CDR3 protein: CAGSPGGVTTDTQYF

D gene: TRBD2
J gene: TRBJ2-7
V gene: TRBV10-2
clone size: NA
CDR3 DNA: TGCGCCAGCAGGCCTACTAGCGGGAGGAGACACTCCTACGAGCAGTACTTC
CDR3 protein: CASRPTSGRRHSYEQYF

D gene: NA
J gene: TRBJ1-6
V gene: TRBV7-9
clone size: NA
CDR3 DNA: TGTGCCAGCAGCTCAGCACCGTCTCGGGTTATCAATTCACCCCTCCACTTT
CDR3 protein: CASSSAPSRVINSPLHF

D gene: NA
J gene: TRBJ2-3
V gene: TRBV25-1
clone size: NA
CDR3 DNA: TGTGCCAGCAGTGGGGAGGGGGGGGCAGATACGCAGTATTTT
CDR3 protein: CASSGEGGADTQYF

D gene: NA
J gene: TRBJ2-2
V gene: TRBV18
clone size: NA
CDR3 DNA: TGTGCCAGCTCACCTGGACAGATGAACACCGGGGAGCTGTTTTTT
CDR3 protein: CASSPGQMNTGELFF

D gene: TRBD1
J gene: TRBJ2-1
V gene: TRBV7-2
clone size: NA
CDR3 DNA: TGTGCCAGCAGCCGGACAGGGAGGTCCTACAATGAGCAGTTCTTC
CDR3 protein: CASSRTGRSYNEQFF

D gene: TRBD1
J gene: TRBJ1-2
V gene: TRBV11-2
clone size: many
CDR3 DNA: TGTGCCAGCAGCTTAGATCCCGGGACAGGGGTCGGCTACACCTTC
CDR3 protein: CASSLDPGTGVGYTF

D gene: TRBD1
J gene: TRBJ2-7
V gene: TRBV5-1
clone size: NA
CDR3 DNA: TGCGCCAGCAGCTTACTTGACAGGGGTCAAGGCCAGTACTTC
CDR3 protein: CASSLLDRGQGQYF

D gene: NA
J gene: TRBJ2-3
V gene: TRBV20-1
clone size: many
CDR3 DNA: TGCAGTGCAGACCCCCCCACAGATACGCAGTATTTT
CDR3 protein: CSADPPTDTQYF

D gene: TRBD1
J gene: TRBJ2-1
V gene: TRBV12-3/TRBV12-4
clone size: few
CDR3 DNA: TGTGCCAGCAGTTCTCTAGAGGGGGCTAATGAGCAGTTCTTC
CDR3 protein: CASSSLEGANEQFF

D gene: TRBD2
J gene: TRBJ2-3
V gene: TRBV20-1
clone size: NA
CDR3 DNA: TGCAGTGCTAGACTCCCCCGGGCGGGGGGGCCCCAAGATACGCAGTATTTT
CDR3 protein: CSARLPRAGGPQDTQYF

D gene: NA
J gene: TRBJ2-7
V gene: TRBV2
clone size: NA
CDR3 DNA: TGTGCCAGCACACTTGGGCCGACCTCCTACGAGCAGTACTTC
CDR3 protein: CASTLGPTSYEQYF

D gene: NA
J gene: TRBJ2-5
V gene: TRBV2
clone size: few
CDR3 DNA: TGTGCCAGCAGTGAAGCGTCCGGGACATACCAAGAGACCCAGTACTTC
CDR3 protein: CASSEASGTYQETQYF

D gene: TRBD1
J gene: TRBJ1-5
V gene: TRBV7-2
clone size: NA
CDR3 DNA: TGTGCCAGCAGCTCGACAGGGAACAATCAGCCCCAGCATTTT
CDR3 protein: CASSSTGNNQPQHF

D gene: NA
J gene: TRBJ1-2
V gene: TRBV28
clone size: few
CDR3 DNA: TGTGCCAGCAGTCCCCCGAGCCTGGGCTACACCTTC
CDR3 protein: CASSPPSLGYTF

D gene: TRBD2
J gene: TRBJ2-5
V gene: TRBV20-1
clone size: many
CDR3 DNA: TGCAGTGCGCCGACTAGCGGGGGGGAGACCCAGTACTTC
CDR3 protein: CSAPTSGGETQYF

D gene: TRBD1
J gene: TRBJ2-5
V gene: TRBV3-1
clone size: NA
CDR3 DNA: TGTGCCAGCAGCCAGAGGGGACAGGGACGAGAGACCCAGTACTTC
CDR3 protein: CASSQRGQGRETQYF

D gene: NA
J gene: TRBJ2-5
V gene: TRBV27
clone size: NA
CDR3 DNA: TGTGCCAGCAGCAGAACCGGGACCCTCCAAGAGACCCAGTACTTC
CDR3 protein: CASSRTGTLQETQYF

D gene: TRBD1
J gene: TRBJ1-5
V gene: TRBV7-9
clone size: few
CDR3 DNA: TGTGCCAGCAGCTCAGGGGGGGTATCTCAGCCCCAGCATTTT
CDR3 protein: CASSSGGVSQPQHF

D gene: TRBD2
J gene: TRBJ2-7
V gene: TRBV5-1
clone size: NA
CDR3 DNA: TGCGCCAGCGGCCTGAAAGGGACTAGCGGGACCTACGAGCAGTACTTC
CDR3 protein: CASGLKGTSGTYEQYF

D gene: NA
J gene: TRBJ1-2
V gene: TRBV6-5
clone size: NA
CDR3 DNA: TGTGCCAGCAGTTACTCCCAGAGTCCATATGGCTACACCTTC
CDR3 protein: CASSYSQSPYGYTF

D gene: NA
J gene: TRBJ1-1
V gene: TRBV4-1
clone size: few
CDR3 DNA: TGCGCCAGCAGCCAAGACCCCACAGGGAGCACTGAAGCTTTCTTT
CDR3 protein: CASSQDPTGSTEAFF

D gene: TRBD1
J gene: TRBJ1-1
V gene: TRBV6-1
clone size: NA
CDR3 DNA: TGTGCCAGCATCCCGGAGATCAGGGGGCGTAGGCTCACTGAAGCTTTCTTT
CDR3 protein: CASIPEIRGRRLTEAFF

D gene: NA
J gene: TRBJ1-6
V gene: TRBV7-9
clone size: NA
CDR3 DNA: TGTGCCAGCAGCATCCGACAGACGGATAATTCACCCCTCCACTTT
CDR3 protein: CASSIRQTDNSPLHF

D gene: NA
J gene: TRBJ1-5
V gene: TRBV20-1
clone size: NA
CDR3 DNA: TGCAGTGCTAGGGGGGGACATAGCAATCAGCCCCAGCATTTT
CDR3 protein: CSARGGHSNQPQHF

D gene: NA
J gene: TRBJ1-4
V gene: TRBV20-1
clone size: NA
CDR3 DNA: TGCAGTGCTAGAGATGCGGGGGCGCCTAATGAAAAACTGTTTTTT
CDR3 protein: CSARDAGAPNEKLFF

D gene: TRBD2
J gene: TRBJ2-7
V gene: TRBV6-2/TRBV6-3
clone size: few
CDR3 DNA: TGTGCCAGCAGTTCTAGCGGGATTAGCGAGCAGTACTTC
CDR3 protein: CASSSSGISEQYF

D gene: NA
J gene: TRBJ2-1
V gene: TRBV6-1
clone size: NA
CDR3 DNA: TGTGCCGGCTCCCCCCTTAATGAGCAGTTCTTC
CDR3 protein: CAGSPLNEQFF

D gene: NA
J gene: TRBJ2-7
V gene: TRBV19
clone size: NA
CDR3 DNA: TGTGCCAGTAGTAGGCGACACGGACCTACCTACGAGCAGTACTTC
CDR3 protein: CASSRRHGPTYEQYF

D gene: TRBD2
J gene: TRBJ2-1
V gene: TRBV20-1
clone size: NA
CDR3 DNA: TGCAGTGCTCAAATCGGACTAGCGGGAGACAATGAGCAGTTCTTC
CDR3 protein: CSAQIGLAGDNEQFF

D gene: NA
J gene: TRBJ2-1
V gene: TRBV7-2
clone size: NA
CDR3 DNA: TGTGCCCGCAGCTTAGGAGTCGGGGGGCTCTCCTACAATGAGCAGTTCTTC
CDR3 protein: CARSLGVGGLSYNEQFF

D gene: NA
J gene: TRBJ1-1
V gene: TRBV7-2
clone size: NA
CDR3 DNA: TGTGCCAGCAGCTTAGCGGCAGTTCACACTGAAGCTTTCTTT
CDR3 protein: CASSLAAVHTEAFF

D gene: NA
J gene: TRBJ2-1
V gene: TRBV12-3/TRBV12-4
clone size: NA
CDR3 DNA: TGTGCCAGCATCCAAACCTCCGGGGGGCGGGACTCCTACAATGAGCAGTTCTTC
CDR3 protein: CASIQTSGGRDSYNEQFF

D gene: NA
J gene: TRBJ2-1
V gene: TRBV4-3
clone size: few
CDR3 DNA: TGCGCCAGCAGCCAAGAAGGGACACCCTACAATGAGCAGTTCTTC
CDR3 protein: CASSQEGTPYNEQFF

D gene: NA
J gene: TRBJ2-1
V gene: TRBV27
clone size: few
CDR3 DNA: TGTGCCAGCAGTTTATCGCGGCAGGGACACAATGAGCAGTTCTTC
CDR3 protein: CASSLSRQGHNEQFF

D gene: TRBD1
J gene: TRBJ2-7
V gene: TRBV7-8
clone size: few
CDR3 DNA: TGTGCCAGCAGCTTAGTCCCGTGGGACAGGGTCGGGGTATTCAACGAGCAGTACTTC
CDR3 protein: CASSLVPWDRVGVFNEQYF

D gene: NA
J gene: TRBJ2-3
V gene: TRBV5-1
clone size: NA
CDR3 DNA: TGCGCCAGCAGCTACGGCAGGGGCCACGGGGATACGCAGTATTTT
CDR3 protein: CASSYGRGHGDTQYF

D gene: NA
J gene: TRBJ2-1
V gene: TRBV29-1
clone size: NA
CDR3 DNA: TGCAGCGAAAGGGGGTCCGAGTATGAGCAGTTCTTC
CDR3 protein: CSERGSEYEQFF

D gene: NA
J gene: TRBJ2-2
V gene: TRBV20-1
clone size: NA
CDR3 DNA: TGCAGTGCTAGAGGCGTCCACAAGAACACCGGGGAGCTGTTTTTT
CDR3 protein: CSARGVHKNTGELFF